One and the same sample provided the 9 T cell receptor beta chains below, sequenced in a study of blood T cell repertoires in COVID-19. The protocol was immunoSEQ multiplex PCR, while the TCRdb copy is restricted to in-frame clones and leaves out a portion. The sample has 250,000 to 300,000 clones, 90% to 95% seen once. Sequencing was done on a sample of peripheral blood. These receptors all come from a woman between 25 and 40 years old with COVID-19, enrolled during active disease.

The chain links TRBV5-6 to TRBJ2-3, with 8 bases that match TRBD1. Germline V gene data show CDR1 as SGHDT and CDR2 as YYEEEE. The J segment lost 4 bases and the V segment lost 0 bases, leaving 7 bases of the junction unmatched. The CDR3 consists of 16 residues. This CDR3 reads CASSLESAGGSDTQYF. CDR3 in DNA: TGTGCCAGCAGCTTGGAGAGCGCAGGGGGCTCAGATACGCAGTATTTT.

The V call is TRBV30, the J call TRBJ2-6, with 7 positions matching TRBD2. Germline V lookup: CDR1 GTSNPN, CDR2 SVGIG (reference sequence). The CDR3 is made up of 18 amino acids. J lost 1 base, V lost 0 bases, and 9 bases had no gene match. Here the CDR3 reads CAWSVSGGYSSGANVLTF. CDR3 sequence (DNA): TGTGCCTGGAGTGTCTCGGGGGGATACTCATCTGGGGCCAACGTCCTGACTTTC. Based on the CDR3 plus reference TRBV30 and TRBJ2-6, the full variable domain is SQTIHQWPATLVQPVGSPLSLECTVEGTSNPNLYWYRQAAGRGLQLLFYSVGIGQISSEVPQNLSASRPQDRQFILSSKKLLLSDSGFYLCAWSVSGGYSSGANVLTFGAGSRLTVL.

The V gene is TRBV4-1, the J gene TRBJ2-1; 8 bases fit TRBD2. The CDR3 is made up of 13 amino acids. Germline V lookup: CDR1 MGHRA, CDR2 YSYEKL. Unmatched junction bases numbered 4, after V lost 0 bases and J lost 12 bases. This CDR3 is CASSQDREGRQFF. CDR3 DNA: TGCGCCAGCAGCCAAGATCGGGAGGGAAGGCAGTTCTTC.

The J gene is TRBJ1-2, the V gene TRBV19, with TRBD1 matching 7 bases. The CDR3 covers 17 residues. Trimming at V came to 4 bases and at J to 1 base, leaving 12 bases not matched to a gene. The V gene's germline CDR1 is LNHDA and CDR2 SQIVND (reference sequence). The CDR3 coding sequence is TGTGCCAGTAGTAGGCCCCGGGACAGAGATGTTAACTATGGCTACACCTTC. Protein: CASSRPRDRDVNYGYTF.

V usage is TRBV5-4 and J usage is TRBJ1-3, with D hard to call. The CDR3 loop spans 14 amino acids. CDR1 SGHNT and CDR2 YYREEE come from the germline V gene (reference sequence). Between the trimmed V and J ends, which lost 0 bases and 8 bases, there was a span of 12 bases. DNA of the CDR3: TGTGCCAGCAGCTTGGACCCAAACCCAGACACCATATATTTT. Residues: CASSLDPNPDTIYF.

The gene calls are TRBV7-2 and TRBJ1-6; 9 bases match TRBD1. The germline V gene encodes CDR1 SGHTA and CDR2 FQGNSA. V shed 5 bases, J shed 0 bases, and the junction held 8 bases outside the gene matches. The CDR3 sequence is 18 residues long. DNA of the CDR3: TGTGCCAGCAGCCCGGCTGGGACAGGGAGCTCCTATAATTCACCCCTCCACTTT. It translates to CASSPAGTGSSYNSPLHF.

The V gene is TRBV21-1, the J gene TRBJ2-3; the D call of TRBD2 is as the table states it, not checked on the DNA. TRBV21-1 is marked as a pseudogene. The CDR3 is 21 amino acids. CDR3 nucleotides: TGTGCCAGCAGCAAAGTGGGGAGGGGATTATTTGTTGGCCTGGGATTCGAGACGCAGTATTTT. Protein: CASSKVGRGLFVGLGFETQYF.

V is TRBV11-1 and J is TRBJ1-2, with D possibly TRBD1 on 5 matching bases. V was clipped by 2 bases and J by 5 bases, with 15 bases between them. This CDR3 is built from 15 residues. CDR1 is SGHAT, CDR2 FQDESV, per germline (reference sequence). CDR3 amino acids: CASSLWAGRGYGYTF. The CDR3 DNA reads as TGTGCCAGCAGCTTATGGGCAGGGCGGGGGTATGGCTACACCTTC.

The chain combines TRBV5-8 with TRBJ2-3; D not resolved. The CDR3 sequence is 15 residues long. V lost 0 bases and J lost 0, with 8 bases in between. The germline V gene has CDR1 SGHTS and CDR2 YDEGEE. CDR3 DNA: TGTGCCAGCAGCTTGGCTACTTTAAGCACAGATACGCAGTATTTT. It encodes CASSLATLSTDTQYF. The entire variable domain, with the rest obtained from reference TRBV5-8 and TRBJ2-3, is as follows: EAGVTQSPTHLIKTRGQQATLRCSPISGHTSVYWYQQALGLGLQFLLWYDEGEERNRGNFPPRFSGRQFPNYSSELNVNALELEDSALYLCASSLATLSTDTQYFGPGTRLTVL.